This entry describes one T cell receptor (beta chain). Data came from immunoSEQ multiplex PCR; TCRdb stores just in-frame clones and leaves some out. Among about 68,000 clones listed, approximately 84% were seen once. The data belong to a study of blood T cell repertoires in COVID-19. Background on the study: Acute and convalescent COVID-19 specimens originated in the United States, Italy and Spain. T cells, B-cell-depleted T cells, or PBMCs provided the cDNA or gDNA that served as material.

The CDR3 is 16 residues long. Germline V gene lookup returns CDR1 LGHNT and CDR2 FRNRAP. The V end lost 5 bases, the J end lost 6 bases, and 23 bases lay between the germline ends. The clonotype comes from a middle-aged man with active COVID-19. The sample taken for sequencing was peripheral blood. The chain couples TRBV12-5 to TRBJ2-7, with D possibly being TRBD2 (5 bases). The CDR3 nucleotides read TGTGCTAGTGGTCCCCGGAGAGGGCTTCGGCCGTCCGAGCAGTACTTC. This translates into CASGPRRGLRPSEQYF.